Reported below is one T cell receptor (beta chain). With a J-beta primer mix and a sample-barcoded 5' primer, a second PCR ran about 7 to 12 cycles. Via MiXCR, TCRdb re-called the 5' RACE reads, giving one row per CDR3 protein. This table has over 1,300,000 distinct CDR3 sequences, roughly 64% appearing once. The data stem from a study of blood T cells in healthy people across ages. Trimming at V came to 4 bases and at J to 5 bases, leaving 9 bases not matched to a gene. The CDR3 totals 14 residues. The germline V gene encodes CDR1 SGHRS and CDR2 YFSETQ. The TCR was taken from a man aged 18 to 30 in good health. The specimen sequenced was blood. The gene calls are TRBV5-1 and TRBJ2-7; TRBD1 aligns across 7 bases. The CDR3 loop reads CASSLGTALHEQYF. CDR3 DNA sequence: TGCGCCAGCAGCCTAGGGACAGCCCTCCACGAGCAGTACTTC.